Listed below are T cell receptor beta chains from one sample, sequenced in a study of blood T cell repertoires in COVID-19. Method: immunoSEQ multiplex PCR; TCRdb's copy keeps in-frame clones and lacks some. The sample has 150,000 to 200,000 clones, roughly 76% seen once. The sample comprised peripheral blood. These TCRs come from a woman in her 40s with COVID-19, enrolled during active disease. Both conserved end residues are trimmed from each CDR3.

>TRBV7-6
ASSLRRQGNTGELF
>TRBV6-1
ASSEGAGGSETQY
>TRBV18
ASSFGRGPTDTQY
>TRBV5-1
ASSLTSGSNNEQF
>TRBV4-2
ASSQAQRDTGELF
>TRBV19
ASSRDRGSNQPQH
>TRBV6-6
ASSYSGGRFENIQY
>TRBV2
ASTPTGYQPQH
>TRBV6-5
ASSSDRSVAF
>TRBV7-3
ASSLRGRVTDTQY
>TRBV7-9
ASSLAPTGGFNEQF
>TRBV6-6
ASSYTTDQPQH
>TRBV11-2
ASSLAGGVVDTQY
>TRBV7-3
ASSPRVWGDGEQF
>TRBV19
ASSIRRQRITDTQY
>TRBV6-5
ASSPDRGSNYGYT
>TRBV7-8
ASSLGGQGIQETQY
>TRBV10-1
ASTESWGGTVNTEAF
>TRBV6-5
ASSPLQGAAEAF
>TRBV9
ASSAGLAGGIDEQF
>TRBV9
ASSEGDWDEQF
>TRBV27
ASSLRSGRDEKLF
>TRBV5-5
ASSYVQGENTQY
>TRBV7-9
ASSLVGGAAETQY
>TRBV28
ASSLSPSGRRNEQF
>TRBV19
ASSWSGDPDT
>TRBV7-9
ASSLGGWGAF
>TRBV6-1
ASSEMPAASTDTQY
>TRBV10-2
ASRPPSYPNGYT
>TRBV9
ASSATPGQQETQY
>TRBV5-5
ASSLWVDSSNGYT
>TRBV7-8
ASSLASGGRGLYGYT
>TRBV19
ASSDDRGGSHRGELF
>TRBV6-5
ASSGTAYNSPLH
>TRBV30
AWMGGGNTIY
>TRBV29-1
SVADGLNQPQH
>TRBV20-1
SASDPGQSGEKLF
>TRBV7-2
ASNSNRETQY
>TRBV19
ASSIGTGTYEQY
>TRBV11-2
ASSQTSGRGYEQY
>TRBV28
ASSPREKSYEQY
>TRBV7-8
ASSQLNFNTEAF
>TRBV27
ASRVDRNYEQY
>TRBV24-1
ATSDLNYGYT
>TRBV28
ASSSFSGNTIY
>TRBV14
ASSPRRGRNGYT
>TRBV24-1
ATSDLEGAAQETQY
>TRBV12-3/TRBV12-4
ASRQGGQETQY
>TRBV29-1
SVVLASSTDTQY
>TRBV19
ASNNPLKSSGNTIY
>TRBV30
AWSVGQVYGYT
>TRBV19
ASSIDWGGQGYNEQF
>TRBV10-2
ASRRAGSSYNEQF
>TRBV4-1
ASSQGLQGANEQY
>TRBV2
ACGGVMNTEAF
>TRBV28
ASSWARGVSTDTQY
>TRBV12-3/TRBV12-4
ASSLEGVYGYT